The entry below gives a single T cell receptor (beta chain) sequence along with its context. Its antigen is currently unknown. This CDR3 contains 19 residues. Trimming removed 0 bases at V and 6 bases at J, with 24 bases between. CDR1 SGDLS and CDR2 YYNGEE come from the germline V gene. This sample was included in a study of blood T cells in healthy people across ages. Study outcomes and limitations: PBMCs that were unsorted prevented a conclusive naive versus antigen-experienced comparison. Compared with aged donors, long-lived donors showed fewer expanded clones, suggesting selection.

Primers used in a second PCR of roughly 7 to 12 cycles were a sample-barcoded 5' primer and a J-beta primer mix. Each cDNA molecule carried a tag from a template-switch adaptor that contained 12 random nucleotides. TCRdb re-analysed the 5' RACE reads in MiXCR, keeping a single row per CDR3 protein. The sample consists of 800,000 to 1,300,000 distinct CDR3 sequences, about 23% of them appearing once. These sequences were also reported in another study, on T cells of mothers and their children. That paper notes: No clones detected were persistent microchimeric T cell clones.

The V and J genes are TRBV9 and TRBJ2-2; D is perhaps TRBD1 (5 bases). This TCR was recovered from a girl aged 2-10 years in good health. Sequenced material: blood. CDR3 sequence reads: CASSVEARIYQGSSGELFF. The DNA for the CDR3 is TGTGCCAGCAGCGTAGAGGCCCGGATCTACCAGGGTTCTTCCGGGGAGCTGTTTTTT.